This TCR beta chain derives from a study of Tregs in tolerant kidney transplant recipients. A remark on this clone: Antigen specificity is unknown.

Overall study findings and caveats: This study did not directly address biological reproducibility.

The CDR3 covers 13 residues. Trimming at V came to 5 bases and at J to 7 bases, leaving 5 bases not matched to a gene. Germline V gene data show CDR1 as SSHAT and CDR2 as FNYEAQ (reference sequence). Repertoires were generated with immunoSEQ multiplex PCR, while TCRdb's copy carries only in-frame clones and drops some. The table records about 240,000 clones, about 86% of them present only once. Unstimulated regulatory T cells (CD4+CD25+CD127-), CD4+CD25- non-regulatory cells, CD4 and CD8 cells were FACS-sorted from thawed PBMCs. The chain joins TRBV7-7 to TRBJ2-7; 10 bases align to TRBD1. Sequenced input: CD4+ T cells from blood. The TCR comes from a human donor in good health. CDR3 coding DNA: TGTGCCAGCAGCATCGACAGGGGGCATGAGCAGTACTTC. It encodes CASSIDRGHEQYF.